This T cell receptor beta chain was sequenced during a study of cytotoxic CD8 clonotypes in ibrutinib-treated CLL. Study conclusions and caveats: Patients had baseline clonality above age-matched healthy donors, and this clonality moved with circulating CD8+ T-cell counts. Public clonotypes, rarely seen, contracted or held steady on treatment.

The CDR3 totals 17 residues. V lost 4 bases, J lost 6 bases, and 19 bases lay in between. Germline V gene sequence: CDR1 KGHSH, CDR2 LQKENI. Some clones are missing from TCRdb's copy, which holds only in-frame ones; the method was immunoSEQ multiplex PCR. This table holds 130,000 or so clones, 80% to 90% found once. This clone has only one observation. Its target is unknown. V and J are TRBV18 and TRBJ1-6; a possible D gene is TRBD1 (6 bases). The source material was PBMCs, sampled after 24 months of ibrutinib treatment. The TCR sequence derives from a human donor with chronic lymphocytic leukemia. CDR3 region: CASSLSPGATRNSPLHF. The CDR3 region has the DNA TGTGCCAGCTCACTGAGTCCGGGGGCAACGCGTAATTCACCCCTCCACTTT.